A selection of T cell receptor beta chains follows, all from one sample in a study of T cell responses to AZD1222 COVID-19 vaccine. Sequencing used immunoSEQ multiplex PCR; TCRdb keeps in-frame clones, though not all of them. The sample has 90,000 to 150,000 clones; 70% to 90% are singletons. The input for sequencing was peripheral blood, taken on day 0 of AZD1222 vaccination. All receptors come from an adult in good health. The CDR3 runs from the conserved cysteine through the conserved F or W. D genes are given only for firm matches. Size is stated for part of the rows, as once, few or many counts, or as a class when the clone is expanded.

V gene,J gene,clone size,D gene,CDR3 protein
TRBV5-6,TRBJ1-1,.,.,CASSLGQLMNTEAFF
TRBV5-4,TRBJ1-1,.,.,CASSLGSGVGNTEAFF
TRBV28,TRBJ1-1,.,.,CASSPSTGSNTEAFF
TRBV9,TRBJ2-2,.,TRBD2,CASSPWTSGAGELFF
TRBV4-1,TRBJ1-2,.,.,CASSQEEGGNGYTF
TRBV28,TRBJ2-7,.,.,CASSGNRDEQYF
TRBV11-2,TRBJ2-1,.,TRBD2,CASSFVPGLAGGPKNEQFF
TRBV28,TRBJ2-5,.,TRBD2,CASSFGGVVGETQYF
TRBV7-2,TRBJ1-1,.,TRBD1,CASSADRGRMNTEAFF
TRBV5-1,TRBJ1-1,.,TRBD1,CASSPTGVEPNEAFF
TRBV7-8,TRBJ1-3,once,.,CASSHRGSGNTIYF
TRBV11-2,TRBJ2-1,once,.,CASSLDPSPTNEQFF
TRBV28,TRBJ2-7,.,.,CASSSPSTRGVLHEQYF
TRBV7-9,TRBJ2-7,.,.,CASSPERAHSYEQYF
TRBV6-5,TRBJ1-4,.,TRBD1,CASRGQFPNEKLFF
TRBV19,TRBJ2-3,.,.,CASSEGGDTQYF
TRBV3-1/TRBV3-2,TRBJ2-2,.,TRBD2,CASSEPGLADTGELFF
TRBV10-3,TRBJ1-1,.,.,CAISESRGVNTEAFF
TRBV2,TRBJ2-7,.,TRBD1,CASRRDRGEYEQYF
TRBV2,TRBJ2-1,.,.,CASSPIRAGPSEEQFF
TRBV7-2,TRBJ2-1,.,.,CASSLGVGGIGRSYNEQFF
TRBV6-2/TRBV6-3,TRBJ2-2,.,.,CASSQEYRRNDGELFF
TRBV5-4,TRBJ1-4,.,TRBD1,CASSFSTGGGEKLFF
TRBV7-9,TRBJ2-4,.,TRBD2,CASSFYSGSGNIQYF
TRBV6-6,TRBJ1-1,.,.,CASYKALNTEAFF
TRBV3-1/TRBV3-2,TRBJ2-3,.,TRBD2,CASSQGPTSGRDTQYF
TRBV28,TRBJ1-1,.,.,CASAGPNTEAFF
TRBV4-2,TRBJ2-1,.,.,CASSLTWKGVSSYNEQFF
TRBV7-9,TRBJ1-1,.,.,CASSPPGRTEAFF
TRBV5-1,TRBJ2-2,.,.,CASSGGLNTGELFF
TRBV7-8,TRBJ1-5,few,TRBD1,CASSPDAPTGAWARPQHF
TRBV28,TRBJ2-7,.,TRBD2,CASSSILAGAYEQYF
TRBV6-2/TRBV6-3,TRBJ2-3,.,TRBD2,CASRPRLAGATDTQYF
TRBV6-2/TRBV6-3,TRBJ1-1,.,.,CASSYSKRTEAFF
TRBV19,TRBJ2-3,.,.,CASSIRGTDTQYF
TRBV6-1,TRBJ2-1,.,TRBD1,CASSEGLGTGGDEQFF
TRBV5-1,TRBJ1-2,.,.,CASSPYLVSYGYTF
TRBV5-1,TRBJ2-5,.,TRBD1,CASSLSGTAQETQYF
TRBV30,TRBJ1-6,.,.,CAWSVLAGLGNSPLHF
TRBV6-5,TRBJ1-1,.,TRBD1,CASRPRDRQNTEAFF
TRBV18,TRBJ1-4,.,.,CASSPQGANEKLFF
TRBV5-6,TRBJ1-1,.,TRBD1,CASSLRRTGATNTEAFF
TRBV4-1,TRBJ2-2,.,TRBD2,CASSQDPGRVTGELFF
TRBV28,TRBJ2-2,.,.,CATAGGKAGELFF
TRBV18,TRBJ1-6,.,TRBD1,CASSPSTPTGAGNSPLHF
TRBV10-3,TRBJ2-2,.,.,CAISPSRGARTGELFF
TRBV7-2,TRBJ2-5,.,TRBD2,CASSLSRTAGVGETQYF
TRBV3-1/TRBV3-2,TRBJ2-2,.,TRBD2,CASSQPPGRANTGELFF
TRBV12-5,TRBJ1-6,.,TRBD1,CASGLAWTGPNSPLHF
TRBV7-2,TRBJ2-7,.,TRBD1,CASSLVTTGGSSVQYF
TRBV7-3,TRBJ2-2,.,TRBD1,CASRGQGINTGELFF
TRBV28,TRBJ1-2,once,TRBD1,CASSRPRGPGYGYTF
TRBV30,TRBJ2-2,few,TRBD2,CAWTPGLANTGELFF
TRBV27,TRBJ2-7,.,.,CASSTKGAYEQYF
TRBV9,TRBJ2-5,.,.,CASSVGMGKETQYF
TRBV19,TRBJ1-5,.,.,CASSTSGAGQPQHF
TRBV27,TRBJ2-7,.,.,CASSLGGRTPWQYF
TRBV4-2,TRBJ1-6,.,TRBD1,CASSLTGSNSPLHF
TRBV5-4,TRBJ2-7,.,TRBD1,CASSGDRGVGEQYF
TRBV20-1,TRBJ2-1,.,.,CSVGTNNEQFF